The 7 T cell receptor beta chains below were found in one sample sequenced in a study of cytomegalovirus exposure and HLA in healthy donors. The primer mix had 60 Vbeta and 13 Jbeta primers. The repertoire was sequenced with immunoSEQ multiplex PCR; TCRdb's copy has only in-frame clones and lacks some. The data contain 65,000 to 95,000 clones, approximately 80% of them seen just once; the ten biggest clones take up about 3.1%. Sequenced material: PBMCs. These receptors all come from a man in his forties or fifties in good health and CMV-seronegative.

This chain's CDR3 is CASSENRGETQYF. In DNA, the CDR3 is TGTGCCAGCAGTGAAAATCGGGGGGAGACCCAGTACTTC. The chain links TRBV6-1 to TRBJ2-5; D perhaps matches TRBD2 (6 bases). V dropped 2 bases and J dropped 5 bases, with 9 bases sitting between them. Germline V lookup: CDR1 MNHNS, CDR2 SASEGT. This CDR3 region has 13 residues.

The chain employs TRBV4-1 and TRBJ1-3; D is undetermined. Deletions cut 1 base from V and 3 bases from J, with 10 bases between. Germline CDR1 is MGHRA and CDR2 is YSYEKL. CDR3 length: 15 amino acids. CDR3 in amino acids: CASSQGLTVGNTIYF. The CDR3 DNA reads as TGCGCCAGCAGCCAAGGTTTAACAGTTGGAAACACCATATATTTT.

This clone appeared a few times. The gene calls are TRBV4-2 and TRBJ2-2; D may be TRBD2 (7 bases). Germline assignment: CDR1 LGHNA and CDR2 YNFKEQ. The CDR3 covers 16 residues. Trimming took off 2 bases at V and 1 base at J, with 11 bases between the two ends. The CDR3 DNA sequence: TGTGCCAGCAGCCAATCGGGGGGCGGGAACACCGGGGAGCTGTTTTTT. Translation gives CASSQSGGGNTGELFF.

This clone showed up just a few times. CDR3 residues: CASSRGSLGQYF. The CDR3 DNA follows: TGTGCCAGCAGTAGGGGGAGCCTCGGGCAGTACTTC. The rearrangement uses TRBV28 and TRBJ2-7; tentatively, D is TRBD1 (6 bases). Germline values: CDR1 MDHEN, CDR2 SYDVKM. This CDR3 has 12 residues. V was pared by 5 bases and J by 9 bases, with 14 bases between.

This clone has a handful of counts. DNA for the CDR3: TGTGCCAGCAGCTTATCTGGCGGACAGGGGGTAAACAATGAGCAGTTCTTC. It encodes CASSLSGGQGVNNEQFF. The V gene is TRBV7-3, the J gene TRBJ2-1, with 10 bases aligning to TRBD1. Germline CDR1 is SGHTA and CDR2 is FQGTGA. Losses at the gene ends were 2 bases for V and 5 bases for J; bases not matched to a gene: 9. This CDR3 has 17 residues.

This chain joins TRBV30 and TRBJ1-6; tentative D call: TRBD1 (6 bases). Trimming pared 2 bases from V and 6 bases from J, leaving 11 bases between. This CDR3 spans 14 amino acids. Germline assignment: CDR1 GTSNPN and CDR2 SVGIG (reference sequence). The chain's CDR3 is CAWSSTGTNSPLHF. As DNA, the CDR3 is TGTGCCTGGAGTTCAACAGGGACTAATTCACCCCTCCACTTT.

CDR3 protein: CASSPQWAGQSEQYF. DNA of the CDR3: TGTGCCAGCAGCCCCCAGTGGGCAGGGCAGTCCGAGCAGTACTTC. This chain joins TRBV7-9 and TRBJ2-7, with a weak D call TRBD1 (5 bases). V was trimmed by 5 bases and J by 6 bases, leaving 20 bases between them. This CDR3 has 15 amino acids. Germline V gene sequence: CDR1 SEHNR, CDR2 FQNEAQ (reference sequence).